This T cell receptor beta chain was profiled in a study of CD4 T cells in relation to SARS-CoV-2 and coronaviruses. The protocol was immunoSEQ multiplex PCR, while the TCRdb copy is restricted to in-frame clones and leaves out a portion. This sample has about 18,000 clones, with around three quarters found just once. Before the COVID-19 pandemic, during about 2011-2019, CD4+ T cells were taken from unexposed donors. The cells were cultured for about ten days before CD4+ T cells were isolated. Cells permitting, SARS-CoV-2 S/N and four cold-coronavirus spikes were tested on unexposed-donor CD4+ T cells. The germline V gene has CDR1 SGHRS and CDR2 YFSETQ. V gave up 3 bases and J gave up 1 base, with 29 bases separating them. The length of the CDR3 is 20 residues. To note about this clone: Its antigen is not identified.

This TCR was recovered from a human donor in good health. The specimen was CD4+ T cells from PBMCs, cultured in vitro. J is TRBJ2-7 and V is TRBV5-1, with D perhaps given as TRBD1 or TRBD2 (5 bases each). CDR3 sequence reads: CASSSVSGTSKFPQSYEQYF. The CDR3 coding sequence is TGCGCCAGCAGCTCCGTATCCGGGACCTCAAAGTTTCCCCAGTCCTACGAGCAGTACTTC. Supplemented by reference TRBV5-1 and TRBJ2-7, the full variable domain reads KAGVTQTPRYLIKTRGQQVTLSCSPISGHRSVSWYQQTPGQGLQFLFEYFSETQRNKGNFPGRFSGRQFSNSRSEMNVSTLELGDSALYLCASSSVSGTSKFPQSYEQYFGPGTRLTVT.